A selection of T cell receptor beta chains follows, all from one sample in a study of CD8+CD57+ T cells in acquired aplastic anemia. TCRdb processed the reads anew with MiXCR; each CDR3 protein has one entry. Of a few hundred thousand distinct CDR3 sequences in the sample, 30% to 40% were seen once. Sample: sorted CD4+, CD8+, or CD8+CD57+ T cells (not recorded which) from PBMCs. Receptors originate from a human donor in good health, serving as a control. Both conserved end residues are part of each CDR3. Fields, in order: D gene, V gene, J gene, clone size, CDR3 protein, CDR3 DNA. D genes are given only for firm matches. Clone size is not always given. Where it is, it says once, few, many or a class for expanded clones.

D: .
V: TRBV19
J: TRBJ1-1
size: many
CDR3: CASSIRGRTEAFF
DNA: TGTGCCAGTAGTATACGGGGCCGGACTGAAGCTTTCTTT

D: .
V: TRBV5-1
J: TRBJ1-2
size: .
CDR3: CDSSPPTGPLSYGYTF
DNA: TGCGACAGCAGTCCGCCGACAGGACCCCTCTCTTATGGCTACACCTTC

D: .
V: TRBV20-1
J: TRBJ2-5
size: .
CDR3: CSARDREGRSQETQYF
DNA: TGCAGTGCTAGAGATCGCGAAGGACGGAGCCAAGAGACCCAGTACTTC

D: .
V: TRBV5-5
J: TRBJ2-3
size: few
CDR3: CASSLPGLSTDTQYF
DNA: TGTGCCAGCAGCTTGCCGGGACTCAGCACAGATACGCAGTATTTT

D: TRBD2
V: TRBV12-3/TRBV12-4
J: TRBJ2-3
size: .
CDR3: CASSLWREAADTQYF
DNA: TGTGCCAGCAGTTTATGGCGGGAGGCTGCGGATACGCAGTATTTT

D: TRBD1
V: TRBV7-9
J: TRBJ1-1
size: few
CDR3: CASTLGTGGLEAFF
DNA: TGTGCCAGCACCTTAGGGACAGGGGGCCTTGAAGCTTTCTTT

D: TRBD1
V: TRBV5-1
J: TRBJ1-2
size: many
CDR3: CASSSGGGNGYTF
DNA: TGCGCCAGCAGCTCAGGGGGCGGGAACGGCTACACCTTC

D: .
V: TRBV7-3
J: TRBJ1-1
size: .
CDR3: CASSLSLGDTEAFF
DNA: TGTGCCAGCAGCTTAAGTCTGGGGGACACTGAAGCTTTCTTT

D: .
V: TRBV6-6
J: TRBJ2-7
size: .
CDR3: CASGGSGYGEQYF
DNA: TGTGCCAGCGGGGGATCAGGTTATGGCGAGCAGTACTTC

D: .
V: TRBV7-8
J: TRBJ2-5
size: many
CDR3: CASSFRLPETQYF
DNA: TGTGCCAGCAGCTTTCGTCTCCCAGAGACCCAGTACTTC

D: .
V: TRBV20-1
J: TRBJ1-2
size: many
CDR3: CSAREGYTF
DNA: TGCAGTGCTAGGGAGGGCTACACCTTC

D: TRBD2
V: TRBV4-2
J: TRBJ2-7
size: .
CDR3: CASSQKQGLAGGSYEQYF
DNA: TGTGCCAGCAGCCAGAAACAGGGACTAGCGGGGGGCTCCTACGAGCAGTACTTC

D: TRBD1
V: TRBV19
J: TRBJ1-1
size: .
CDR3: CASSAGQGRTEAFF
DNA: TGTGCCAGTAGTGCCGGACAGGGAAGGACTGAAGCTTTCTTT

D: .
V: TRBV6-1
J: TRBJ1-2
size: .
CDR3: CASSRGDTLYGYTF
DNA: TGTGCCAGCAGCCGGGGGGACACCCTCTATGGCTACACCTTC

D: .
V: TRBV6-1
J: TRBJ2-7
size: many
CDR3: CASTFPAVHYEQYF
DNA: TGTGCCAGCACGTTTCCAGCGGTGCACTACGAGCAGTACTTC

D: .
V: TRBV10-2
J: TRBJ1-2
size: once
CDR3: CASSESLVVRPYGYTF
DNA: TGCGCCAGCAGTGAGTCCCTCGTGGTTCGACCTTATGGCTACACCTTC

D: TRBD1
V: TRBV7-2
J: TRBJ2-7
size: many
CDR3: CASSLGQGPHYEQYF
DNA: TGTGCCAGCAGCCTTGGACAGGGCCCGCACTACGAGCAGTACTTC

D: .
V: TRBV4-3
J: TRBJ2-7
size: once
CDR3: CASSQTPAGPGSYEQYF
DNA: TGCGCCAGCAGCCAAACCCCGGCGGGGCCTGGCTCCTACGAGCAGTACTTC

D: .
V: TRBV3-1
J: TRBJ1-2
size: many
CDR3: CASSQGSLNTF
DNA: TGTGCCAGCAGCCAAGGCAGTCTTAACACCTTC

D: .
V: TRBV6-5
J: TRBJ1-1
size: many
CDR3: CASSYPLASYTEAFF
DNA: TGTGCCAGCAGTTACCCGCTCGCCAGTTACACTGAAGCTTTCTTT

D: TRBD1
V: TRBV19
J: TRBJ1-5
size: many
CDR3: CASSPTGAFNQPQHF
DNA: TGTGCCAGTAGCCCAACAGGGGCCTTTAATCAGCCCCAGCATTTT

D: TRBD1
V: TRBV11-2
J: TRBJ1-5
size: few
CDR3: CASSFLHPGQGAEDQPQHF
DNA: TGTGCCAGCAGCTTCCTACATCCGGGACAGGGGGCCGAGGATCAGCCCCAGCATTTT

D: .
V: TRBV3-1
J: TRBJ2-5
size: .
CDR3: CASSQDRGVLQETQYF
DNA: TGTGCCAGCAGCCAAGATCGGGGAGTACTACAAGAGACCCAGTACTTC

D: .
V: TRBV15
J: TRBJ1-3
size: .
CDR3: CATSRDQGVGNTIYF
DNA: TGTGCCACCAGCAGAGATCAAGGGGTTGGAAACACCATATATTTT